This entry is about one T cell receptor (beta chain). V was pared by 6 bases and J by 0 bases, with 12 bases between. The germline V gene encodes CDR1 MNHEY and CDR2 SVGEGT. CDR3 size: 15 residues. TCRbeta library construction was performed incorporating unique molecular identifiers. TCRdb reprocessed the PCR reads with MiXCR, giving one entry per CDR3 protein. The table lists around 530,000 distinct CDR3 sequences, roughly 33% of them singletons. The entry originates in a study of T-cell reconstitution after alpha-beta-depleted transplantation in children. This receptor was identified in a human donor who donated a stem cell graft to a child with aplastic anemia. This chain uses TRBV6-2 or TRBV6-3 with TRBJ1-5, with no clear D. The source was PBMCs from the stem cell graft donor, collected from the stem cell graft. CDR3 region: CASSYGSVSNQPQHF. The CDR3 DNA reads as TGTGCCAGCAGCTACGGGTCAGTTAGCAATCAGCCCCAGCATTTT.